The T cell receptor beta chain described here comes from a study of CD8 T cells in ankylosing spondylitis. Study observations and caveats: Reportedly, disease-linked clones are significantly enriched in ankylosing spondylitis patients' matched synovial fluid. Typical of ankylosing spondylitis blood, it appeared, was a TCR beta motif of 7 or 8 highly homologous variants.

Germline values: CDR1 ENHRY, CDR2 SYGVKD. This CDR3 comprises 12 residues. Trimming pared 10 bases from V and 8 bases from J, leaving 12 bases between. A quantitative 5'-RACE method, one with molecular barcodes, was used to make TCR beta libraries. TCRdb independently ran MiXCR on the 5' RACE reads; one entry per CDR3 protein. The top ten hold less than 9% of the sample, which has hundreds of thousands of distinct CDR3 sequences, roughly 20% seen once. This clonotype was counted only a few times. Its antigen is not known. Sequenced sample: blood, either unsorted or a sorted T cell fraction (not recorded which). The chain links TRBV10-3 to TRBJ1-6; no definite D call. This TCR derives from a male donor with ankylosing spondylitis or in good health (not recorded which). The CDR3 loop is CATNWGDSPLHF. The CDR3 region has the DNA TGTGCCACCAACTGGGGTGATTCACCCCTCCACTTT.